This T cell receptor (beta chain) comes out of a study of T-cell memory formation after mild COVID-19 (dated by TCRdb to 2020 to 2023). A note on the overall study: Most TCR sequence clusters were specific to one of the two donors. In a couple of donors, T-cell clones that expanded and contracted after mild COVID-19 were followed by sequencing TCRalpha and TCRbeta repertoires longitudinally. Two young, previously healthy adult volunteers, one female and one male, were included in the cohort.

PBMCs were isolated by Ficoll-Paque density gradient centrifugation. What the work shows at the level of the full study, not this receptor alone: Contracting CD4+ clones turned up mainly in the CM and EM memory subsets, whereas EMRA was where CD8+ clones were enriched. From day 15 to 85, contracting clones showed balanced CD4/CD8 phenotypes, whereas a second wave of clones that expanded from day 15 to 37 leaned towards CD4+. Whether the second-wave clones peaking on day 37 were SARS-CoV-2 specific was not confirmed. Some responding clones were found in pre-infection memory, which suggests that pre-existing cross-reactive memory T cells took part in the SARS-CoV-2 response. The study covered only two mild cases, and larger cohorts including severe cases with pre-infection samples were considered necessary.

V is clipped by 0 bases and J by 5 bases, and the sequence between their germline boundaries is 8 bases long. The germline V gene gives CDR1 as MNHEY and CDR2 as SVGAGI. From cysteine to phenylalanine, the CDR3 is 13 amino acids long. Solely the CDR3 DNA is kept, with 39 bases framed from the first base. As to this clonotype: The clone's antigen remains unknown. Within one base of it there is no much larger clone, and no base qualities were kept.

Instrument used: Illumina NovaSeq 6000. TCRalpha and TCRbeta cDNA libraries were constructed by 5'RACE with constant-segment primers, with sample barcodes and unique molecular identifiers being introduced. Trizol reagent was used to extract RNA from every sample. Amplification of the libraries took two PCR steps, and the second step added a second sample barcode plus Illumina TruSeq adapters. Libraries were sequenced on an Illumina NovaSeq with 2 x 150 bp paired-end reads. As for the authors' bioinformatics: Demultiplexing of reads and collapsing into UMI-guided consensus sequences were performed with migec v1.2.7. Using mixcr v2.1.11, UMI consensuses were aligned to TRA and TRB V and J templates and then assembled into clonotypes. A clonotype was counted as expanded or contracted only when both edgeR and NoisET called the clonotype significant, with the noise models trained on biological replicates. For edgeR calls, the cutoffs were a false discovery rate-adjusted p below 0.01 and a log2 fold-change threshold of 1. As an exploratory analysis of dynamics, PCA with hierarchical clustering was applied to max-normalized trajectories of the 1000 most abundant clonotypes. Each responding clone was given a CD4 or CD8 phenotype based on the CD4+ and CD8+ repertoires, which had been sequenced separately. TCRdb's own reprocessing of the public reads used fastp at Q25 and MiXCR and kept productive beta chains. All rows with the same CDR3 protein become a single entry with the most common DNA and genes. TCRdb's processing, not the study's, gives the V and J calls here. In this sample the table shows 550,000 to 650,000 distinct CDR3 sequences, about 18% of which occur a single time. The top ten clonotypes cover about 7.4% of the sample.

The clonotype was recovered from an adult woman who had mild COVID-19 (a few samples of this study predate the infection). The sample titles of this study are shuffled in the database, so cell type and time point are left out; the donor was told from shared clones. Sequencing input: PBMCs or a T cell subset sorted from them (not recorded which). The chain is made from TRBV6-5 and TRBJ2-7; confidence is insufficient to name the D gene. The nucleotide sequence is TGTGCCAGCAGTTACTCGAGCCGTGACGAGCAGTACTTC. This codes for CASSYSSRDEQYF.